This T cell receptor (beta chain) was sequenced during a study of PD-1 blockade in mismatch repair-deficient tumors. Study as a whole: Patients had around twelve mismatch repair-deficient cancer types, all previously treated and progressing.

Worth noting for this clone: The antigen remains unidentified.

Repertoires were generated with immunoSEQ multiplex PCR, while TCRdb's copy carries only in-frame clones and drops some. Here the sample spans 20,000 to 25,000 clones, just under 85% being singletons. Findings and limits, study-wide: Tumor-resident clones, often undetectable pretreatment in blood, expanded then contracted after pembrolizumab.

The CDR3 sequence is 15 residues long. V shed 0 bases and J 8 bases; nucleotides not matched to a gene: 4. Germline loops: CDR1 MRHNA, CDR2 SNTAGT. Every patient had mismatch repair deficiency by PCR or immunohistochemistry. A few pembrolizumab responders had their TCRs sequenced. This TCR was recovered from an adult with mismatch repair-deficient cancer. The sequencing used peripheral blood, collected 2 weeks after starting pembrolizumab. The rearrangement links TRBV6-4 to TRBJ2-1; 10 bases line up with TRBD2. As DNA, the CDR3 is TGTGCCAGCAGTGACTCGCTAGCGGGAGCCGATGAGCAGTTCTTC. This translates into CASSDSLAGADEQFF.